This T cell receptor beta chain derives from a study of Ad26.COV2.S vaccination and SARS-CoV-2 variants. This clone occurred once. Sequenced by immunoSEQ multiplex PCR; TCRdb stores in-frame clones only, minus some. The sample consists of over 400,000 clones, roughly nine tenths of them appearing once. The junction had 8 bases not matched to a gene; V was cut back by 0 bases and J by 0 bases. Per germline, CDR1 SEHNR and CDR2 FQNEAQ (reference sequence). The CDR3 sequence is 18 residues long. Treatment denoted: about 20 received Ad26.COV2.S at low or high dose, single or two shots; 5 received placebo; per-sample allocation not given. Each sample was drawn 63 days after the first injection (of vaccine or placebo).

The receptor's source is a person between 18 and 65 years old who received the Ad26.COV2.S COVID-19 vaccine or a placebo. Material: peripheral blood, obtained in a trial of Ad26.COV2.S vaccine versus placebo. This chain connects TRBV7-9 to TRBJ2-1; 7 positions match TRBD2. The CDR3 DNA follows: TGTGCCAGCAGCTTAGCCCCGGGACTACCGAGCTCCTACAATGAGCAGTTCTTC. The encoded protein is CASSLAPGLPSSYNEQFF.